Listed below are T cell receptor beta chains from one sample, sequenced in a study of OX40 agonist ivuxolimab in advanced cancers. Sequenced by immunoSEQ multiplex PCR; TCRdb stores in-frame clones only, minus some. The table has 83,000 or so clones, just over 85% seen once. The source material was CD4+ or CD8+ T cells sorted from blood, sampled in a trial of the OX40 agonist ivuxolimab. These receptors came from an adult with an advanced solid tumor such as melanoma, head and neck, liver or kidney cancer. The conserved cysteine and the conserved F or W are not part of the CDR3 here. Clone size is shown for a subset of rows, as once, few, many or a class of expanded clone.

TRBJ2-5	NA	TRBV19	ASSIDIVWGQGVGETQY
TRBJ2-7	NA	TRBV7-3	ASSHLGGRSNEQY
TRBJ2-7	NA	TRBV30	AWTQDRVRGEQY
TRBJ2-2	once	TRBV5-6	ASSLVLGNTGELF
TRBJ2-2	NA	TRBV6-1	ASSAGTGGNTGELF
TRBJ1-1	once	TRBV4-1	ASSRGGRDNTEAF
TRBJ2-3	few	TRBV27	ASSSLSGGADTQY
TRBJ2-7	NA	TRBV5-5	ASSSLPGNSYEQY
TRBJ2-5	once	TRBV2	ASRLQETQY
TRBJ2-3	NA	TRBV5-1	ASSLYSGSTDTQY
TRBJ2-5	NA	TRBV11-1	ASSGQGSETQY
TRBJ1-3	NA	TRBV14	ASSQDGRAGNTIY
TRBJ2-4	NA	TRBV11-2	ASRFGGGSAKNIQY
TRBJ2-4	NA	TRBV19	ASSIEGPARAKNIQY
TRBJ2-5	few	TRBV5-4	ASSRTLTGQETQY
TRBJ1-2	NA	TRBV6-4	ASSVEIGTGEGYT
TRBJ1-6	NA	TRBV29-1	SVVQGTSNSPLH
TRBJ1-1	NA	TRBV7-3	ASSLRGGGEAF
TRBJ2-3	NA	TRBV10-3	AISGGRSDTQY
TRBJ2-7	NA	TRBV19	ASTARPGPRQGVYEQY
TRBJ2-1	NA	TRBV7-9	ASSVHWQTDLNEQF
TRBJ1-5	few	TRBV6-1	ASSEMGLQPQH
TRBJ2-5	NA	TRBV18	ASSRQGRETQY
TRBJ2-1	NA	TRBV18	ASSLLLAGGPHNEQF
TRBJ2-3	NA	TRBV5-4	ASSPAGVGGDTQY
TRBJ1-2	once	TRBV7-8	ASSFRGRSNRGYGYT